The source of this T cell receptor (beta chain) is a study of blood T cells in healthy people across ages (dated by TCRdb to the mid-2010s). Regarding the research as a whole: In model experiments, template switching captured about one uniquely barcoded TCR beta cDNA molecule for every two T cells. Using deep sequencing normalized with unique cDNA molecular identifiers, the study measured how TCR beta repertoire diversity changes with age. The donors were split into four age groups: young (average roughly 15 years), middle-aged (roughly 42), aged (about 56) and long-lived (82). To avoid experimental bias, donors of different ages were randomly spread across the sequencing lanes. For two donors (one aged 18 to 30 and one aged 80 or older), the study analyzed two additional independent replicas of 1 million unique cDNA reads from the same blood draw. Study-level results and caveats: Observed TCR beta diversity correlated strongly with the percentage of naive T cells measured by flow cytometry. Total diversity estimates from one million sequenced T cells were considered lower bounds and underestimates. Compared with the aged group, the long-lived group had more naive CD4+ T cells, fewer expanded clones and increased TCR diversity, suggesting age selection. Donor CMV infection status was unknown, potentially confounding age-related changes in expanded clonotypes. Because profiling used bulk unsorted PBMCs, naive and antigen-experienced compartments could not be compared conclusively. As age increased, observed TCR beta diversity per million T cells dropped in a roughly linear way, and a significant reduction was already evident by age around 41.

Library creation used 5' RACE. The run used an Illumina HiSeq 2500. A second PCR of roughly 7 to 11 cycles was performed with a sample-barcoded 5' primer and a J-beta primer mix. A template-switch 5' adaptor carrying 12 random nucleotides introduced a unique molecular identifier onto each TCR beta cDNA molecule. Each sample yielded at least 2.5 million CDR3-containing paired-end reads. All of the RNA was converted into first-strand cDNA using the Mint cDNA synthesis kit, with a TRBC-specific oligonucleotide serving as the primer. Following uracil-DNA glycosylase treatment, all cDNA underwent a first 18-cycle PCR with the universal primers M1SS and BC2_uni_R. For the original study's pipeline: For normalization, 1 million high-quality reads were randomly selected from each sample, with every read carrying a distinct molecular identifier. Instead of being binned into consensus sequences, reads with shared molecular identifiers were discarded. MiTCR, set to a Q25 quality threshold and the strictest error-elimination algorithm, was used for CDR3 identification, clonotype clustering and error correction. A nonparametric unseen species model with Euler transformation was used to estimate lower-bound total TCR beta diversity. The public sequencing data were trimmed at Q25 with fastp and processed into clonotypes with MiXCR by TCRdb, which kept only in-frame beta chains. One record per CDR3 amino acid sequence lists the most common genes and DNA. In this record, the V and J calls reflect TCRdb's handling and not the investigators' own analysis. The sample profile shows roughly 730,000 distinct CDR3 sequences; around 50% of them were found once. The ten largest clones take up 25% to 30% of the sample.

Systemically healthy Caucasian individuals from Russia, 35 to 50 in total and aged about 6 to 95 years, were included as donors. Each donor gave 9 to 10 milliliters of peripheral blood, collected into EDTA-treated Vacutainer tubes. Ficoll-Paque density-gradient centrifugation was used to isolate PBMCs, with at least 7 million per sample. Trizol reagent was used to extract total RNA from the PBMCs, yielding at least 6 micrograms per sample. For every donor, flow cytometry on a PBMC aliquot measured the percentage of naive CD45RAhigh/CD27high T cells. From its cysteine to its phenylalanine, the CDR3 spans 17 amino acids. Only the CDR3 portion is preserved as DNA: 51 bases, with reading frame beginning at the first base. Trimming leaves V shorter by 1 base and J shorter by 11 bases, with the junction holding 19 bases beyond the gene matches. Taken from the germline V gene, the CDR1 and CDR2 loops are SGHDN and FVKESK.

Details on this clonotype: Its target antigen remains unknown. Per-base qualities were not stored, and no clone one base away is much larger.

This sequence was found in a man aged 40-50 years in good health. Sequencing input: blood. The rearranged chain carries TRBV14 and TRBJ2-5; the central 7 bases match TRBD1. CDR3 loop: CASSQVRQGGSRSEQYF. Here is the DNA: TGTGCCAGCAGCCAAGTTCGACAGGGTGGAAGTAGGAGTGAGCAGTACTTC.